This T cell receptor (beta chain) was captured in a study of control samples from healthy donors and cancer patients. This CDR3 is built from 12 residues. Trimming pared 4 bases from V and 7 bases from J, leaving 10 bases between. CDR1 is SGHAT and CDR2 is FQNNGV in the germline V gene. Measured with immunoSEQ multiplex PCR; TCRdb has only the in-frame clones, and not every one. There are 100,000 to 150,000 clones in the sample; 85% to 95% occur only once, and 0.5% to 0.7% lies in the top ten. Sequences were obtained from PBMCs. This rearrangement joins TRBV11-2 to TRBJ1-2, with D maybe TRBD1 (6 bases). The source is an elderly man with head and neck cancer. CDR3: CASSWDTTGYTF. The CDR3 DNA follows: TGTGCCAGCAGCTGGGACACTACTGGCTACACCTTC.